This T cell receptor beta chain was identified during a study of Ad26.COV2.S vaccination and SARS-CoV-2 variants. The method was immunoSEQ multiplex PCR; TCRdb's version includes in-frame clones alone and lacks a portion of them. The sample has about 400,000 clones, roughly 90% seen once. Study results and limitations: Individuals receiving vaccine had higher spike-specific TCR breadth than placebo recipients did. After vaccination, substantial breadth of spike-specific CD8+ and CD4+ responses was reported.

V gave up 8 bases and J gave up 1 base; unmatched junction bases: 14. There are 17 residues in the CDR3. Per the germline V gene, CDR1 is SGHNT and CDR2 is YENEEA. The treatment: about 20 received Ad26.COV2.S at low or high dose, single or two shots; several received placebo; per-sample allocation not given. Specimen acquisition occurred on day 63 following the initial vaccine or placebo injection. Worth noting for this clone: Its antigen is undetermined.

The genes are TRBV11-3 and TRBJ2-1, with 7 bases identical to TRBD2. The starting material was peripheral blood, obtained in a trial of Ad26.COV2.S vaccine versus placebo. The source of this sequence is a person between 18 and 65 years old who received the Ad26.COV2.S COVID-19 vaccine or a placebo. This CDR3 is CASLGGGDYKSYNEQFF. The CDR3 DNA follows: TGTGCCAGCTTGGGGGGAGGGGACTACAAATCCTACAATGAGCAGTTCTTC.